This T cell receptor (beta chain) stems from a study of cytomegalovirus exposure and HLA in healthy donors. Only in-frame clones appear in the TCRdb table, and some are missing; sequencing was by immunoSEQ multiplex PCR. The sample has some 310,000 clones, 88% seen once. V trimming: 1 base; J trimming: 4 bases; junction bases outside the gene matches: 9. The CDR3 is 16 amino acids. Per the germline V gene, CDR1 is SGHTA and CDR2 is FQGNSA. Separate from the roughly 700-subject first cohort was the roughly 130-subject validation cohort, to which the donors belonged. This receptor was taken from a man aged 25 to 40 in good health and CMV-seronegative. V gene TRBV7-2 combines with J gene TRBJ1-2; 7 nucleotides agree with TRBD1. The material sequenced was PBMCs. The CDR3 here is CASSLVQGVGIYGYTF. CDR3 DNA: TGTGCCAGCAGCTTAGTCCAGGGGGTGGGAATCTATGGCTACACCTTC.